These 29 T cell receptor beta chains came from one sample sequenced in a study of cytomegalovirus exposure and HLA in healthy donors. With 60 Vbeta and 13 Jbeta primers, the PCR was carried out. Measured with immunoSEQ multiplex PCR; TCRdb has only the in-frame clones, and not every one. This sample carries about 57,000 clones, 80% of them seen once, and the ten largest clones take around 5.4%. The sequencing sample was made of PBMCs. The receptors derive from a male donor in good health and CMV-seronegative.

This chain joins TRBV7-2 and TRBJ1-4; the D gene is possibly TRBD1 (6 bases). The CDR3 sequence is 15 residues long. V was cut by 5 bases and J by 0 bases, with 10 bases left in between. CDR1 is SGHTA and CDR2 is FQGNSA in the germline V gene. Written as DNA, the CDR3 is TGTGCCAGCAGCCCGCGGACAGCAACTAATGAAAAACTGTTTTTT. As protein: CASSPRTATNEKLFF.

The gene calls are TRBV4-1 and TRBJ2-5, with TRBD2 matching over 9 bases. The DNA matches TRBJ2-7 better at its end, which makes the J call doubtful. Per germline, CDR1 MGHRA and CDR2 YSYEKL. The CDR3 spans 15 residues. This CDR3 is CASSRGSGGTNEQYF. The CDR3 nucleotides are TGCGCCAGTTCTAGGGGAAGCGGGGGGACCAACGAGCAGTACTTC.

The chain uses TRBV9 and TRBJ2-1; D is perhaps TRBD1 (5 bases). Per the germline V gene, CDR1 is SGDLS and CDR2 is YYNGEE. CDR3 size: 13 residues. V was pared by 4 bases and J by 5 bases, with 10 bases between. In DNA form, the CDR3 reads TGTGCCAGCAGCTTTGACAGAAACAATGAGCAGTTCTTC. Translation gives CASSFDRNNEQFF. The complete variable domain, with remaining parts taken from reference TRBV9 and TRBJ2-1, reads DSGVTQTPKHLITATGQRVTLRCSPRSGDLSVYWYQQSLDQGLQFLIQYYNGEERAKGNILERFSAQQFPDLHSELNLSSLELGDSALYFCASSFDRNNEQFFGPGTRLTVL.

The V gene is TRBV19, the J gene TRBJ2-5; TRBD2 might be the D (5 bases). Germline lookup yields CDR1 LNHDA and CDR2 SQIVND (reference sequence). This CDR3 has 14 amino acids. V was clipped by 5 bases and J by 5 bases, with 15 bases between them. CDR3 protein: CASSPRDFQETQYF. DNA of the CDR3: TGTGCCAGTAGTCCCCGGGATTTCCAGGAGACCCAGTACTTC.

The gene calls are TRBV4-1 and TRBJ2-3, with 8 bases aligning to TRBD1. The CDR3 consists of 16 residues. The trim removed 3 bases at V and 0 bases at J, leaving 5 bases unmatched. Germline CDR1 reads MGHRA; CDR2 reads YSYEKL. The DNA of the CDR3 is TGCGCCAGCAGCCACCGACAGGGGACAAGCACAGATACGCAGTATTTT. Its protein product is CASSHRQGTSTDTQYF.

The gene calls are TRBV2 and TRBJ2-7; D unresolved. The CDR3 is 13 amino acids. Germline V CDR1 and CDR2: SNHLY, FYNNEI. Trimming took 5 bases from V and 4 from J, leaving 12 bases between them. The CDR3 DNA reads TGTGCCAGCAGTTATAACCCGCAGTACGAGCAGTACTTC. Translated: CASSYNPQYEQYF.

This clone was recorded once. The chain couples TRBV5-1 to TRBJ2-5; 10 bases line up with TRBD2. This CDR3 contains 15 residues. The V segment lost 1 base and the J segment 5 bases; nucleotides outside the gene matches: 5. Germline CDR1 reads SGHRS; CDR2 reads YFSETQ. This CDR3 reads CASSLSTSGEETQYF. DNA for the CDR3: TGCGCCAGCAGCTTGTCAACTAGCGGGGAGGAGACCCAGTACTTC.

This chain links TRBV21-1 with TRBJ1-2; the table names TRBD1, a call not compared with the DNA. TRBV21-1 has pseudogene status. The CDR3 sequence is 13 residues long. CDR3 in amino acids: CASNEGDRGGYTF. In DNA form, the CDR3 reads TGTGCCAGCAACGAGGGGGACAGGGGTGGCTACACCTTC.

This clone has only a few counts. The V and J genes are TRBV4-2 and TRBJ2-3; 13 nucleotides align to TRBD2. The junction had 4 bases not matched to a gene; V was cut back by 1 base and J by 0 bases. From germline, CDR1 is LGHNA and CDR2 YNFKEQ. There are 18 residues in the CDR3. CDR3 sequence (DNA): TGTGCCAGCAGCCAAGGACTAGCGGGGGGCCCTAGCACAGATACGCAGTATTTT. Translation: CASSQGLAGGPSTDTQYF.

V gene TRBV18 combines with J gene TRBJ1-1, with D unclear. CDR1 is KGHSH, CDR2 LQKENI, per germline. V was pared by 6 bases and J by 1 base, with 12 bases between. The CDR3 extends over 14 amino acids. CDR3 loop: CASSGVGENTEAFF. The CDR3 region has the DNA TGTGCCAGCTCCGGGGTAGGCGAGAACACTGAAGCTTTCTTT.

The V and J genes are TRBV4-2 and TRBJ1-3; 7 nucleotides align to TRBD1. Trimming took 3 bases from V and 3 from J; bases not matched to a gene: 14. The CDR3 sequence is 18 residues long. Germline V CDR1 and CDR2: LGHNA, YNFKEQ. The CDR3 loop is CASSQKLIQGIGGNTIYF. In DNA form, the CDR3 reads TGTGCCAGCAGCCAGAAGTTAATACAGGGGATCGGTGGAAACACCATATATTTT.

The V and J genes are TRBV30 and TRBJ1-2; the D gene is possibly TRBD1 (6 bases). V shed 8 bases and J shed 7 bases, with 23 bases lying between them. This CDR3 region has 14 residues. Germline V gene lookup returns CDR1 GTSNPN and CDR2 SVGIG (reference sequence). The CDR3 region has the DNA TGTGCCAATAATCCGTGGGGGCAGACTGGTGGCTACACCTTC. Its translation: CANNPWGQTGGYTF.

This chain links TRBV11-1 with TRBJ2-7; 8 bases fit TRBD2. V was pared by 0 bases and J by 3 bases, with 13 bases of the junction left unmatched. Per the germline V gene, CDR1 is SGHAT and CDR2 is FQDESV (reference sequence). The CDR3 is 18 amino acids. The chain's CDR3 is CASSLAQNPGGPSYEQYF. The CDR3 region has the DNA TGTGCCAGCAGCTTAGCGCAAAACCCGGGGGGGCCAAGCTACGAGCAGTACTTC.

The chain couples TRBV5-6 to TRBJ2-7; D uncertain. The CDR3 spans 15 residues. Looked up from germline, CDR1 is SGHDT and CDR2 is YYEEEE. Trimming pared 7 bases from V and 0 bases from J, leaving 17 bases between. The CDR3 DNA reads as TGTGCCAGCTCCACCCCAGGATCAAGCTCCTACGAGCAGTACTTC. Its protein is CASSTPGSSSYEQYF.

This clone was seen once. The chain couples TRBV7-6 to TRBJ1-2, with 11 bases that match TRBD1. There are 15 residues in the CDR3. Looked up from germline, CDR1 is SGHVS and CDR2 is FNYEAQ. V trimming: 5 bases; J trimming: 3 bases; junction bases outside the gene matches: 5. In nucleotides, the CDR3 is TGTGCCAGCAGCCAAGGACAGGGGGCCGACTATGGCTACACCTTC. It translates to CASSQGQGADYGYTF.

This chain links TRBV5-6 with TRBJ1-2; D perhaps matches TRBD1 (6 bases). CDR3 length: 12 amino acids. From germline, CDR1 is SGHDT and CDR2 YYEEEE. V lost 3 bases to trimming and J lost 3 bases, with 6 bases between them. The CDR3 here is CASSSGDYGYTF. CDR3 DNA: TGTGCCAGCAGCTCAGGGGACTATGGCTACACCTTC.

This clone has just a few counts. The V gene is TRBV10-2, the J gene TRBJ1-1, with unresolved D. CDR1 and CDR2 (germline): WSHSY, SAAADI. V lost 5 bases to trimming and J lost 4 bases, with 11 bases between them. The CDR3 sequence is 13 residues long. The CDR3 DNA follows: TGCGCCAGCAGTCCGGGTGGTAGCACTGAAGCTTTCTTT. Its translation is CASSPGGSTEAFF.

The chain is built from TRBV27 and TRBJ1-1; TRBD1 might be the D (6 bases). CDR1 is MNHEY and CDR2 is SMNVEV in the germline V gene (reference sequence). This CDR3 spans 15 amino acids. V lost 2 bases and J 0 bases, leaving 10 bases between the germline ends. The DNA for the CDR3 is TGTGCCAGCAGTTTAAGGGGACACCTGAACACTGAAGCTTTCTTT. It encodes CASSLRGHLNTEAFF.

The V call is TRBV19, the J call TRBJ2-3; tentative D call: TRBD2 (6 bases). Trimming cost V 1 base and J 7 bases, with 24 bases left between them. The CDR3 is made up of 18 amino acids. CDR1 is LNHDA and CDR2 is SQIVND in the germline V gene (reference sequence). The DNA of the CDR3 is TGTGCCAGTAGTATAGCTAGGGCGGGGCTTAATCCCGGGAATACGCAGTATTTT. Protein sequence: CASSIARAGLNPGNTQYF. The full variable domain, rest sourced from reference TRBV19 and TRBJ2-3, is DGGITQSPKYLFRKEGQNVTLSCEQNLNHDAMYWYRQDPGQGLRLIYYSQIVNDFQKGDIAEGYSVSREKKESFPLTVTSAQKNPTAFYLCASSIARAGLNPGNTQYFGPGTRLTVL.

The chain combines TRBV2 with TRBJ2-3, with a possible D match to TRBD1 (5 bases). Between the trimmed V and J ends, which lost 4 bases and 0 bases, there was a span of 11 bases. The CDR3 is made up of 15 amino acids. Germline V gene sequence: CDR1 SNHLY, CDR2 FYNNEI. The CDR3 region has the DNA TGTGCCAGCAGTGGACAGATCCGTAGCACAGATACGCAGTATTTT. Its translation is CASSGQIRSTDTQYF.

J is TRBJ2-3 and V is TRBV30, with 7 bases lining up with TRBD2. V gave up 5 bases and J gave up 7 bases; unmatched junction bases: 15. The CDR3 contains 15 residues. CDR1 and CDR2 (germline): GTSNPN, SVGIG (reference sequence). The CDR3 loop is CAWDRGSGERYTQYF. The CDR3 DNA is TGTGCCTGGGACCGGGGCAGCGGGGAGCGATATACGCAGTATTTT.

The chain couples TRBV19 to TRBJ1-5; D might be TRBD1 (6 bases). The CDR3 spans 16 residues. V was cut by 0 bases and J by 4 bases, with 13 bases left in between. The germline CDR1 and CDR2 sequences are LNHDA and SQIVND (reference sequence). As DNA, the CDR3 is TGTGCCAGTAGTATAGATCAGGACAGAGTTAATCAGCCCCAGCATTTT. Translating gives CASSIDQDRVNQPQHF. The full variable domain, its missing parts supplied by reference TRBV19 and TRBJ1-5, is DGGITQSPKYLFRKEGQNVTLSCEQNLNHDAMYWYRQDPGQGLRLIYYSQIVNDFQKGDIAEGYSVSREKKESFPLTVTSAQKNPTAFYLCASSIDQDRVNQPQHFGDGTRLSIL.

The chain combines TRBV27 with TRBJ2-7; 12 bases map to TRBD2. In germline, CDR1 is MNHEY, CDR2 SMNVEV (reference sequence). Germline trimming cut 7 bases from V and 6 bases from J; bases unmatched to any gene: 16. The CDR3 consists of 17 residues. The DNA of the CDR3 is TGTGCCAGCACGCCCGTCCCCCCTAGCGGGGGGGGACTCGAGCAGTACTTC. This gives the protein CASTPVPPSGGGLEQYF.

The CDR3 nucleotides read TGTGCCAGCAGCCCCGACAGGGCCTCCTACGAGCAGTACTTC. Amino acids: CASSPDRASYEQYF. The chain combines TRBV11-2 with TRBJ2-7; 7 bases agree with TRBD1. After removal of 5 bases from V and 0 bases from J, the junction contained 4 bases not matched to a gene. Germline V gene data show CDR1 as SGHAT and CDR2 as FQNNGV. The CDR3 loop spans 14 amino acids.

The chain is built from TRBV7-9 and TRBJ2-3; D is uncertain. This CDR3 has 12 residues. Germline V gene sequence: CDR1 SEHNR, CDR2 FQNEAQ (reference sequence). Between the trimmed V and J ends, which lost 4 bases and 4 bases, there was a span of 6 bases. This CDR3 is CASSSQSDTQYF. As DNA, the CDR3 is TGTGCCAGCAGCTCCCAGTCAGATACGCAGTATTTT.

This chain connects TRBV19 to TRBJ1-1, with D perhaps TRBD1 (6 bases). V lost 3 bases and J lost 11, with 13 bases in between. Germline CDR1 and CDR2: LNHDA and SQIVND (reference sequence). This CDR3 comprises 12 residues. CDR3 in amino acids: CASSIVGALAFF. The CDR3 bases are TGTGCCAGTAGTATCGTGGGGGCGTTGGCTTTCTTT.

This clone was detected only a few times. The chain joins TRBV7-9 to TRBJ1-1; D is perhaps TRBD1 (6 bases). The V end lost 1 base, the J end lost 3 bases, and 12 bases lay between the germline ends. In germline, CDR1 is SEHNR, CDR2 FQNEAQ (reference sequence). The CDR3 runs to 15 residues. The CDR3 region is CASSLGQVGDTEAFF. The CDR3, as DNA: TGTGCCAGCAGCTTAGGACAGGTGGGGGACACTGAAGCTTTCTTT.

This sequence joins TRBV6-6 and TRBJ1-3; tentative D call: TRBD1 (5 bases). CDR3 length: 16 residues. V shed 4 bases and J shed 1 base, with 14 bases lying between them. Germline V gene data show CDR1 as MNHNY and CDR2 as SVGAGI (reference sequence). The chain's CDR3 is CASSWGQLKSGNTIYF. CDR3 in DNA: TGTGCCAGCAGTTGGGGCCAGCTGAAATCTGGAAACACCATATATTTT.

V and J are TRBV19 and TRBJ2-3, with D maybe TRBD1 (7 bases). Trimming pared 5 bases from V and 2 bases from J, leaving 14 bases between. The germline gives CDR1 LNHDA, CDR2 SQIVND (reference sequence). The CDR3 has 15 residues. This CDR3 is CASSVTGEVTDTQYF. CDR3 nucleotide sequence: TGTGCCAGTAGTGTTACAGGGGAGGTCACAGATACGCAGTATTTT.